The 19 T cell receptor beta chains below come from one sample, sequenced in a study of T cell responses to AZD1222 COVID-19 vaccine. Clones were read by immunoSEQ multiplex PCR, and TCRdb kept only the in-frame ones, dropping some. The sample lists more than 110,000 clones, approximately 83% occurring once. Source: peripheral blood, taken on day 0 of AZD1222 vaccination. The receptors stem from an adult in good health.

V is TRBV27 and J is TRBJ1-3; TRBD1 agrees at 7 bases. Germline CDR1 MNHEY, CDR2 SMNVEV (reference sequence). With 6 bases clipped from V and 0 bases from J, the junction kept 8 bases outside the gene matches. This CDR3 has 16 amino acids. The CDR3 region has the DNA TGTGCCAGCAGGCCGGGACAGTCCCTCTCTGGAAACACCATATATTTT. Its translation: CASRPGQSLSGNTIYF.

This clone was observed a single time. CDR3 in amino acids: CASSGAYEKLFF. CDR3 sequence (DNA): TGTGCCAGCAGTGGAGCTTATGAAAAACTGTTTTTT. The J gene is TRBJ1-4, the V gene TRBV7-9; no reliable D call. Germline V lookup: CDR1 SEHNR, CDR2 FQNEAQ (reference sequence). The CDR3 length is 12 residues. The V end lost 6 bases, the J end lost 6 bases, and 8 bases lay between the germline ends.

This chain connects TRBV9 to TRBJ2-5; TRBD2 matches 12 bases. Germline lookup yields CDR1 SGDLS and CDR2 YYNGEE. The CDR3 covers 17 residues. V dropped 5 bases and J dropped 7; count of bases not matched to a gene: 15. CDR3 in amino acids: CASRDNRALAGGGTQYF. CDR3 DNA: TGTGCCAGCAGGGACAATCGGGCACTAGCGGGAGGAGGGACCCAGTACTTC.

The chain carries TRBV7-9 and TRBJ2-3, with D tentatively TRBD2 (5 bases). Germline V gives CDR1 SEHNR, CDR2 FQNEAQ (reference sequence). The CDR3 runs to 14 residues. The V gene lost 6 bases and the J gene lost 1 base, with 11 bases spanning the gap. This chain's CDR3 is CASRTPAGTDTQYF. Written as DNA, the CDR3 is TGTGCCAGCAGAACCCCAGCGGGCACAGATACGCAGTATTTT.

The chain uses TRBV27 and TRBJ2-1, with TRBD1 matching over 7 bases. Germline CDR1 MNHEY, CDR2 SMNVEV (reference sequence). With 4 bases clipped from V and 4 bases from J, the junction kept 7 bases outside the gene matches. The CDR3 is made up of 15 amino acids. The CDR3 nucleotides are TGTGCCAGCAGTTCTCGTGGGACAGAATACAATGAGCAGTTCTTC. Encoded protein: CASSSRGTEYNEQFF.

The CDR3 reads CASSYWGTGNTIYF. DNA of the CDR3: TGTGCCAGCAGTTACTGGGGAACTGGAAACACCATATATTTT. The V gene is TRBV6-5, the J gene TRBJ1-3; D ambiguous. The CDR3 has 14 residues. Trimming took off 1 base at V and 2 bases at J, with 6 bases between the two ends. Germline CDR1 MNHEY, CDR2 SVGAGI.

In this sample, this clone turned up a few times. The chain links TRBV3-1 (or the pseudogene TRBV3-2) to TRBJ2-3, with TRBD2 matching 7 bases. Germline lookup yields CDR1 LGHDT and CDR2 YNNKEL (reference sequence). After removal of 3 bases from V and 2 bases from J, the junction contained 11 bases not matched to a gene. There are 17 residues in the CDR3. In nucleotides, the CDR3 is TGTGCCAGCAGCCATATAACGGAGACTAGCTCCACAGATACGCAGTATTTT. Its protein product is CASSHITETSSTDTQYF.

V gene TRBV11-2 combines with J gene TRBJ2-4; no definite D call. Germline values: CDR1 SGHAT, CDR2 FQNNGV. The CDR3 has 16 residues. Trimming left V 2 bases short and J 4 bases short, with 15 bases between. CDR3 DNA: TGTGCCAGCAGCTTATACGTGACCACATGGAAAAACATTCAGTACTTC. It yields the protein CASSLYVTTWKNIQYF. Using reference TRBV11-2 and TRBJ2-4 for the parts outside the CDR3, the full variable domain is EAGVAQSPRYKIIEKRQSVAFWCNPISGHATLYWYQQILGQGPKLLIQFQNNGVVDDSQLPKDRFSAERLKGVDSTLKIQPAKLEDSAVYLCASSLYVTTWKNIQYFGAGTRLSVL.

The chain recombines TRBV7-6 with TRBJ2-4; TRBD1 matches 10 bases. CDR1 SGHVS and CDR2 FNYEAQ come from the germline V gene. There are 16 residues in the CDR3. J lost 3 bases, V lost 1 base, and 3 bases had no gene match. The CDR3 spells CASSLGQGAGKNIQYF. Here the CDR3 DNA reads TGTGCCAGCAGCTTAGGACAGGGGGCTGGCAAAAACATTCAGTACTTC.

The table lists this clone with a few counts. The chain is built from TRBV19 and TRBJ2-2; 7 nucleotides agree with TRBD2. After removal of 5 bases from V and 3 bases from J, the junction contained 6 bases not matched to a gene. Germline loops: CDR1 LNHDA, CDR2 SQIVND (reference sequence). CDR3 length: 15 residues. CDR3 nucleotide sequence: TGTGCCAGTAGTTCGGCTCGGGAGGACACCGGGGAGCTGTTTTTT. It yields the protein CASSSAREDTGELFF.

The rearrangement joins TRBV3-1 (or the pseudogene TRBV3-2) to TRBJ2-7; D is uncertain. Trimming stripped 1 base from V and 5 bases from J, with 12 bases between. Germline CDR1 reads LGHDT; CDR2 reads YNNKEL (reference sequence). CDR3 length: 14 amino acids. CDR3 region: CASSQGSPPHEQYF. In DNA form, the CDR3 reads TGTGCCAGCAGCCAAGGGTCCCCCCCCCACGAGCAGTACTTC.

V is TRBV5-6 and J is TRBJ2-3; D gene unclear. The CDR3 totals 12 residues. Per the germline V gene, CDR1 is SGHDT and CDR2 is YYEEEE. Trimming stripped 0 bases from V and 7 bases from J, with 6 bases between. CDR3 in amino acids: CASSLEGYTQYF. CDR3 bases: TGTGCCAGCAGCTTGGAAGGATATACGCAGTATTTT.

The gene calls are TRBV9 and TRBJ2-7, with D maybe TRBD1 (6 bases). Germline CDR1 SGDLS, CDR2 YYNGEE. The CDR3 length is 15 residues. Trimming stripped 4 bases from V and 2 bases from J, with 16 bases between. The CDR3 is CASSPGQLGAYEQYF. The CDR3 DNA reads as TGTGCCAGCAGCCCAGGACAGCTCGGGGCCTACGAGCAGTACTTC.

The chain combines TRBV10-3 with TRBJ2-1; the D is unclear. Germline assignment: CDR1 ENHRY and CDR2 SYGVKD. V shed 4 bases and J shed 4 bases, with 8 bases lying between them. The length of the CDR3 is 13 residues. CDR3 residues: CAISGKQYNEQFF. The CDR3 nucleotides read TGTGCCATCAGTGGTAAACAGTACAATGAGCAGTTCTTC.

V gene TRBV30 combines with J gene TRBJ1-2, with D perhaps TRBD1 (5 bases). The CDR3 contains 13 residues. V gave up 4 bases and J gave up 4 bases, with 13 bases separating them. CDR1 GTSNPN and CDR2 SVGIG come from the germline V gene (reference sequence). The CDR3 loop is CAWIGGLTYGYTF. CDR3 DNA sequence: TGTGCCTGGATCGGGGGATTGACCTATGGCTACACCTTC.

The rearrangement joins TRBV6-6 to TRBJ1-1; D ambiguous. The V end was cut by 2 bases, the J end by 6 bases, with 7 bases between. The CDR3 runs 12 residues. Germline V gene lookup returns CDR1 MNHNY and CDR2 SVGAGI (reference sequence). The CDR3 here is CASSYNAAEAFF. The CDR3 DNA reads TGTGCCAGCAGTTACAATGCAGCTGAAGCTTTCTTT.

The chain is built from TRBV3-1 (or the pseudogene TRBV3-2) and TRBJ2-3, with 9 bases identical to TRBD1. V trimming: 5 bases; J trimming: 5 bases; junction bases outside the gene matches: 5. This CDR3 is built from 14 residues. Germline V gene data show CDR1 as LGHDT and CDR2 as YNNKEL (reference sequence). The CDR3 nucleotides are TGTGCCAGCAGCTTTCAGACAGGGGGAGATACGCAGTATTTT. It is translated as CASSFQTGGDTQYF.

The chain has TRBV4-1 and TRBJ1-5, with D unresolved. Germline lookup yields CDR1 MGHRA and CDR2 YSYEKL. V gave up 5 bases and J gave up 2 bases, with 13 bases separating them. The CDR3 covers 15 residues. The DNA for the CDR3 is TGCGCCAGCAGCTTAGACTCGAGCGGCAATCAGCCCCAGCATTTT. This encodes CASSLDSSGNQPQHF.

The rearrangement uses TRBV6-6 and TRBJ1-5, with D possibly being TRBD1 (6 bases). CDR1 is MNHNY, CDR2 SVGAGI, per germline (reference sequence). The CDR3 runs 15 residues. Trimming took 1 base from V and 1 from J, leaving 8 bases between them. CDR3 DNA sequence: TGTGCCAGCAGTTACTTCAGGGGAAGCAATCAGCCCCAGCATTTT. Translating it yields CASSYFRGSNQPQHF.